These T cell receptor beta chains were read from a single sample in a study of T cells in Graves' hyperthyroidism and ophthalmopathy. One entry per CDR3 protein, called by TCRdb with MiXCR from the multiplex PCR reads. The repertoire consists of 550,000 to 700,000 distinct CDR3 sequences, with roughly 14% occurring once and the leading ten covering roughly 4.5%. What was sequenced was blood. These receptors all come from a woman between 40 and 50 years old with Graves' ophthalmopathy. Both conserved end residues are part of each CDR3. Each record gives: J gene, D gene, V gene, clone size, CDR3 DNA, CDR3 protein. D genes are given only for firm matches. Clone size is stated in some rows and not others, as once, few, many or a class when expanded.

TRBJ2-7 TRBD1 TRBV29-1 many TGCAGCGTTGAGGTGGGGACAGGGGGCTTGTTCCGAACCTACGAGCAGTACTTC CSVEVGTGGLFRTYEQYF
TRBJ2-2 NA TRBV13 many TGTGCCAGCAGCCGGGGGATTTTCGGGGAGCTGTTTTTT CASSRGIFGELFF
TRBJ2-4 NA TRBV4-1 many TGCGCCAGCAGCCAAGATCCTGGGGTTGAAGCCAAAAACATTCAGTACTTC CASSQDPGVEAKNIQYF
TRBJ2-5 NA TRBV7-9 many TGTGCCAGCAGCCTAGGTGTCTCCCCAGAGACCCAGTACTTC CASSLGVSPETQYF
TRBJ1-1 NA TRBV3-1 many TGTGCCAGCAGTCCCGGAGGGGGGGGAACTGAAGCTTTCTTT CASSPGGGGTEAFF
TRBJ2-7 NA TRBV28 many TGTGCCAGCAGCCGACCAGGGGTCTCCTACGAGCAGTACTTC CASSRPGVSYEQYF
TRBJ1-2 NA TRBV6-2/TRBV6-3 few TGTGCCAGCAGTTACGACGAGACGTTCGGCTACACCTTC CASSYDETFGYTF
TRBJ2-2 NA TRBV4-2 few TGTGCCAGCAGCCCTCGGAGAGGGGAAACAGGCACCGGGGAGCTGTTTTTT CASSPRRGETGTGELFF
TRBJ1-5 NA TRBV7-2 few TGTGCCAGCAGCTTCGGCAGGGGAAATCAGCCCCAGCATTTT CASSFGRGNQPQHF
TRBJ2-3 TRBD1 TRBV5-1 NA TGCGCCAGCAGCTGGACAGGGGAATCAGATACGCAGTATTTT CASSWTGESDTQYF
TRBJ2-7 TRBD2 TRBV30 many TGTGCCTGGAGTGGGGGTTCTAGCGGGAACTCCTACGAGCAGTACTTC CAWSGGSSGNSYEQYF
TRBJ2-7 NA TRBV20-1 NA TGCAGTGCTAGGAGCGAAGGGGGCGAGCAGTACTTC CSARSEGGEQYF
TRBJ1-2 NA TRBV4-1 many TGCGCCAGCAGCCAAGTAAGGGAACCGGGCTACACCTTC CASSQVREPGYTF
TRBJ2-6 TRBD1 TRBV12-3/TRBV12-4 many TGTGCCAGCAGTAACAGGGGGTGGCTAACTGGGGCCAACGTCCTGACTTTC CASSNRGWLTGANVLTF
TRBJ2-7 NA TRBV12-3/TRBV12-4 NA TGTGCCAGCAGTTTAGCGCGAGGGGCGGTGTCCTACGAGCAGTACTTC CASSLARGAVSYEQYF
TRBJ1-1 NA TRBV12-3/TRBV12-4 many TGTGCCAGCAGTTTTCAGGAGGGGGCTGAAGCTTTCTTT CASSFQEGAEAFF
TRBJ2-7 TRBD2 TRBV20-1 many TGCAGTGCTAAGAGCGGGAGTCCGTCCTACGAGCAGTACTTC CSAKSGSPSYEQYF
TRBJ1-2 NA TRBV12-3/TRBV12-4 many TGTGCCAGCAGACTCTCCGGGGCATATGGCTACACCTTC CASRLSGAYGYTF